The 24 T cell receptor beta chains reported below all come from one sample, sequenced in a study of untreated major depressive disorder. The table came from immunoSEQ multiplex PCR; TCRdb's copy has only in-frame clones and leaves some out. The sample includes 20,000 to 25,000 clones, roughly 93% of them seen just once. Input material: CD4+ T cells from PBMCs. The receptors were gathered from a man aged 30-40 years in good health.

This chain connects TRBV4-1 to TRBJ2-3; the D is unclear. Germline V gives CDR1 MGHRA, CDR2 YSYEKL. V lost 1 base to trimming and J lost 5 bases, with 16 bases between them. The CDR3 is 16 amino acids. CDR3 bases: TGCGCCAGCAGCCAAGTGAATCTCGTCTCTATAGATACGCAGTATTTT. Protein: CASSQVNLVSIDTQYF.

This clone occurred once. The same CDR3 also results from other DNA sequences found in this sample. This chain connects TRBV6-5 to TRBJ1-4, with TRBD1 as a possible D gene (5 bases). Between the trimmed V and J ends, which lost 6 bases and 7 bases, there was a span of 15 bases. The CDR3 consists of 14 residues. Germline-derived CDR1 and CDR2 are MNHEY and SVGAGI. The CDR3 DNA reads TGTGCCAGCAGCCCCACGGGGCGGAGTGAAAAACTGTTTTTT. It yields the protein CASSPTGRSEKLFF.

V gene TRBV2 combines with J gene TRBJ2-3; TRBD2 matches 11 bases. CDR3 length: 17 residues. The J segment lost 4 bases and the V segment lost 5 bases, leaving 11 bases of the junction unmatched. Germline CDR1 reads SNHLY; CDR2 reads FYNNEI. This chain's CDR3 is CASSPSLLAGVSDTQYF. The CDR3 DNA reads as TGTGCCAGCAGTCCAAGCTTACTAGCGGGAGTGTCAGATACGCAGTATTTT.

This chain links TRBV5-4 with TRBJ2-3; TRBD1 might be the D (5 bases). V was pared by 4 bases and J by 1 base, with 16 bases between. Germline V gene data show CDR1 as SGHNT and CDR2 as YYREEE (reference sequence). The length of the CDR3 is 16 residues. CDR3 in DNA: TGTGCCAGCAGCGCGACAGTTTTCTTAGGCACAGATACGCAGTATTTT. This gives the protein CASSATVFLGTDTQYF.

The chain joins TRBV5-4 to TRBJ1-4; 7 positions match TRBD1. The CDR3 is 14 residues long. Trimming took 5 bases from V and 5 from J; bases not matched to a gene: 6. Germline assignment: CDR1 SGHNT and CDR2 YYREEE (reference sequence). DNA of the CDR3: TGTGCCAGCAGACCGGGGACAGAGAATGAAAAACTGTTTTTT. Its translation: CASRPGTENEKLFF.

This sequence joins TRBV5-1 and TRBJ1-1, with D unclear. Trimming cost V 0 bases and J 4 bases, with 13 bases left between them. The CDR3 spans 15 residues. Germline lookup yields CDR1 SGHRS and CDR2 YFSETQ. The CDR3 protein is CASSLAEGLSTEAFF. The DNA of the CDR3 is TGCGCCAGCAGCTTGGCCGAGGGTCTGAGCACTGAAGCTTTCTTT. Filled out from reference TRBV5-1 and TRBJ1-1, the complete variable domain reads KAGVTQTPRYLIKTRGQQVTLSCSPISGHRSVSWYQQTPGQGLQFLFEYFSETQRNKGNFPGRFSGRQFSNSRSEMNVSTLELGDSALYLCASSLAEGLSTEAFFGQGTRLTVV.

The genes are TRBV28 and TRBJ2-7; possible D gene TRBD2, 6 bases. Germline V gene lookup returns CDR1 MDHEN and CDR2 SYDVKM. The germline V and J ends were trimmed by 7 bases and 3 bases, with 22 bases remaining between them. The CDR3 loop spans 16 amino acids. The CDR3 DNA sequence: TGTGCCAGCACCCATCACCGGGGGAGCGGGCGCTACGAGCAGTACTTC. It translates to CASTHHRGSGRYEQYF.

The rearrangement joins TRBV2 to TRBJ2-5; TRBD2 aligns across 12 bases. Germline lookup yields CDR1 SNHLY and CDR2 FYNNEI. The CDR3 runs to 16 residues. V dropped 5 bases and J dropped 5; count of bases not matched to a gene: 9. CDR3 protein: CASSPASLAGGETQYF. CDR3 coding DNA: TGTGCCAGCAGTCCCGCTTCCCTAGCGGGAGGGGAGACCCAGTACTTC.

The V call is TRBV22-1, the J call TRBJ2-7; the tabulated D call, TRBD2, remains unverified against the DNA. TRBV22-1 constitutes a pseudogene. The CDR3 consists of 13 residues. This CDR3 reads CPGRYPKAREQYF. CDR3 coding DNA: TGTCCTGGGAGGTACCCCAAAGCGCGCGAGCAGTACTTC.

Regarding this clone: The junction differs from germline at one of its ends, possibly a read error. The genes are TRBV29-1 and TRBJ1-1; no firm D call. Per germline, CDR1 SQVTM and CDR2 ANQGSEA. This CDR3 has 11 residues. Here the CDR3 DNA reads TGCAGCGCTGAACGACCGACAACAGCTTTCTTT. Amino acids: CSAERPTTAFF.

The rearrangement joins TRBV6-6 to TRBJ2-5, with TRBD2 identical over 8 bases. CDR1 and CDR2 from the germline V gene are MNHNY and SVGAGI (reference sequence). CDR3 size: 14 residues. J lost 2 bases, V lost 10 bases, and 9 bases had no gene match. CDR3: CATRASGRQETQYF. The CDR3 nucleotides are TGTGCCACTCGGGCTAGCGGGCGGCAAGAGACCCAGTACTTC.

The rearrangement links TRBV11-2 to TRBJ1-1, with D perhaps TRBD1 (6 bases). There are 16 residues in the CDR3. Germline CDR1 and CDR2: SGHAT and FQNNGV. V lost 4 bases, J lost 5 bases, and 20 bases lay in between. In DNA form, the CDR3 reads TGTGCCAGCAGCTCCCGGCCCGGGGGCGCGAGGACTGAAGCTTTCTTT. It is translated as CASSSRPGGARTEAFF.

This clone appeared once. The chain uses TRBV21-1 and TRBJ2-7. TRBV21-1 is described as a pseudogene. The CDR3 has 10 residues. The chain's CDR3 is CASSVGEQYF. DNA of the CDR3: TGTGCCAGCAGCGTGGGAGAGCAGTACTTC.

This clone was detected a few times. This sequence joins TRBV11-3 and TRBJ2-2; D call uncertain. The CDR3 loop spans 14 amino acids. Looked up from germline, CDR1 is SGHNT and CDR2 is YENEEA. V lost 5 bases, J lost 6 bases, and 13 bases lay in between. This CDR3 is CASSRASRAGELFF. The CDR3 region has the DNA TGTGCCAGCAGCCGAGCGAGCCGGGCCGGGGAGCTGTTTTTT.

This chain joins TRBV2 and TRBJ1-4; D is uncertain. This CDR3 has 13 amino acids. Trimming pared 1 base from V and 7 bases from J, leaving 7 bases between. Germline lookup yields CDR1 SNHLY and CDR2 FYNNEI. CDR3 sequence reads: CASSEGLGEKLFF. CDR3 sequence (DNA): TGTGCCAGCAGTGAAGGACTTGGTGAAAAACTGTTTTTT.

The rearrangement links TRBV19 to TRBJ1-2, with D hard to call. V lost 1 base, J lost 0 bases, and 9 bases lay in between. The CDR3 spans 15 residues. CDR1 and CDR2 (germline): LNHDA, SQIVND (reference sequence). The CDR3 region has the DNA TGTGCCAGTAGTATAGCACCCACAGCTAACTATGGCTACACCTTC. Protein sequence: CASSIAPTANYGYTF.

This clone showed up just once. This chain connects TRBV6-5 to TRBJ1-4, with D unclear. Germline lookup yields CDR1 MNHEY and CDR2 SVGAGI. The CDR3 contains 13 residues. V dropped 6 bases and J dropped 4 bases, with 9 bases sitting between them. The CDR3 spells CASRGSFNEKLFF. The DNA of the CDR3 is TGTGCCAGCAGGGGCAGCTTTAATGAAAAACTGTTTTTT.

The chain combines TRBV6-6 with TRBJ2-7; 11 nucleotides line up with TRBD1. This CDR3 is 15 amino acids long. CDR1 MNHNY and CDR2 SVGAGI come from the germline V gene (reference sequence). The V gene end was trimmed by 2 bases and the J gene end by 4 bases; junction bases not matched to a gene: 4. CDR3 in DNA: TGTGCCAGCAGTTACACCGGGACAGGGGGTTACGAGCAGTACTTC. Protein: CASSYTGTGGYEQYF.

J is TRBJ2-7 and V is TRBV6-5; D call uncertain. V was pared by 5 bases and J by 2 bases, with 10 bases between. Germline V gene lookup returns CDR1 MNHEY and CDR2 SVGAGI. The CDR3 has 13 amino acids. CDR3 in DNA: TGTGCCAGCAGTGCCGTTGGACCCTACGAGCAGTACTTC. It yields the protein CASSAVGPYEQYF.

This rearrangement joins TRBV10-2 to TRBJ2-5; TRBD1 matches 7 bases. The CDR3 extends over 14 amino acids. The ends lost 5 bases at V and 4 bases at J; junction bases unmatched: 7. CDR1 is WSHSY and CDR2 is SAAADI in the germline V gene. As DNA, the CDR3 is TGCGCCAGCAGTACCCTTACAGGGGCAGAGACCCAGTACTTC. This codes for CASSTLTGAETQYF.

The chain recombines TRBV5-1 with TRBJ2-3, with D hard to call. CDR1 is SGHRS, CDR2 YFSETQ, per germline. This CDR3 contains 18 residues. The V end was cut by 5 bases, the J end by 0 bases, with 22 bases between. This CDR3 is CASSQLGFGDTSTDTQYF. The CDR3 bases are TGCGCCAGCAGTCAACTTGGGTTTGGGGATACTAGCACAGATACGCAGTATTTT. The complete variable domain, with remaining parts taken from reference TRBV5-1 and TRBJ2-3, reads KAGVTQTPRYLIKTRGQQVTLSCSPISGHRSVSWYQQTPGQGLQFLFEYFSETQRNKGNFPGRFSGRQFSNSRSEMNVSTLELGDSALYLCASSQLGFGDTSTDTQYFGPGTRLTVL.

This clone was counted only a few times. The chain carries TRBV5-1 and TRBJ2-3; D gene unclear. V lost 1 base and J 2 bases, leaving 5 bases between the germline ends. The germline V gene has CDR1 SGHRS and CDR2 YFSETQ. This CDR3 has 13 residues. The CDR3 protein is CASSLRDTDTQYF. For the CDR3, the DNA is TGCGCCAGCAGCTTGCGTGACACAGATACGCAGTATTTT.

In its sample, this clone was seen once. The CDR3 is CASSEKGQFTYEQYF. The CDR3 DNA reads TGTGCCAGCAGTGAAAAGGGACAATTTACCTACGAGCAGTACTTC. The chain has TRBV2 and TRBJ2-7, with a tentative D call TRBD1 (6 bases). Trimming pared 2 bases from V and 2 bases from J, leaving 13 bases between. CDR3 length equals 15 residues. Looked up from germline, CDR1 is SNHLY and CDR2 is FYNNEI.

The DNA for the CDR3 is TGCAGCGTCGAGGGACCCCTCAAGAACACTGAAGCTTTCTTT. This sequence encodes CSVEGPLKNTEAFF. The chain links TRBV29-1 to TRBJ1-1, with D perhaps matching TRBD1 (5 bases). There are 14 residues in the CDR3. The ends were cut back, 6 bases at V and 1 base at J, with 15 bases in the middle. CDR1 SQVTM and CDR2 ANQGSEA come from the germline V gene.